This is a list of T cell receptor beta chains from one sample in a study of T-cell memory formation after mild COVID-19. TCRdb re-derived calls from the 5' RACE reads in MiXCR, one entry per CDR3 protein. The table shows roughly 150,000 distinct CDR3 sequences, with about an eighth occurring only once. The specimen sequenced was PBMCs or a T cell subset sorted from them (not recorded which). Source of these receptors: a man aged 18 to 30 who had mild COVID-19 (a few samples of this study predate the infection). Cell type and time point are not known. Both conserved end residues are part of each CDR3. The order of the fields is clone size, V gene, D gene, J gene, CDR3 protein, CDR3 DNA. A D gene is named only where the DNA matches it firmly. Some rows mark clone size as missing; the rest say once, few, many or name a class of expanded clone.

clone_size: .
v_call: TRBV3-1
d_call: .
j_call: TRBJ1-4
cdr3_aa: CASSQPGTNEKLFF
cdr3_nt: TGTGCCAGCAGCCAACCTGGGACTAATGAAAAACTGTTTTTT

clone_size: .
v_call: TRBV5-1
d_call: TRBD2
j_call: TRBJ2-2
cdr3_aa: CASSLGILAGDSTWELFF
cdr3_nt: TGCGCCAGCAGCTTGGGAATCCTAGCGGGGGACTCCACCTGGGAGCTGTTTTTT

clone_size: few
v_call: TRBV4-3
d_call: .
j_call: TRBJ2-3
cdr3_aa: CASSQDTGALDTQYF
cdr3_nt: TGCGCCAGCAGCCAAGATACCGGGGCCCTGGATACGCAGTATTTT

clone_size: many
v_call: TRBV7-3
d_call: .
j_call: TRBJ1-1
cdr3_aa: CASSALRGSAEAFF
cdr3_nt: TGTGCCAGCAGCGCCCTGAGGGGTTCGGCTGAAGCTTTCTTT

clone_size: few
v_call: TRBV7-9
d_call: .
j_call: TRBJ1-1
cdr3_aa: CASSLPLGQSEAFF
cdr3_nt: TGTGCCAGCAGTCTCCCCCTCGGACAGTCTGAAGCTTTCTTT

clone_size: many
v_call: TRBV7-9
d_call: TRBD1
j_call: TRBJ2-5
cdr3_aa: CASSIGTAQETQYF
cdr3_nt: TGTGCCAGCAGCATCGGGACAGCCCAAGAGACCCAGTACTTC

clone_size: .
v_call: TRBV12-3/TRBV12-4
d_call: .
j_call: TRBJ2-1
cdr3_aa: CASSLQAGWAYNEQFF
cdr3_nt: TGTGCCAGCAGCTTGCAGGCGGGTTGGGCCTACAATGAGCAGTTCTTC

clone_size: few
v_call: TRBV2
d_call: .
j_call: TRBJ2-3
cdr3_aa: CASGLDTQYF
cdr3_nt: TGTGCCAGCGGACTAGATACGCAGTATTTT

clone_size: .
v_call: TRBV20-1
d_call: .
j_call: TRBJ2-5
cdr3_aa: CSARDRSGQETQYF
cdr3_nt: TGCAGTGCTAGAGATCGGAGCGGCCAAGAGACCCAGTACTTC

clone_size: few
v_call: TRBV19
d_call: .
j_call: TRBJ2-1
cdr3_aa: CASTRVGYNEQFF
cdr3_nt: TGTGCCAGTACAAGGGTAGGTTACAATGAGCAGTTCTTC

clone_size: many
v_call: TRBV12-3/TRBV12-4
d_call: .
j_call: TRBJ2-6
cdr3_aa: CASSPQSGANVLTF
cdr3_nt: TGTGCCAGCAGTCCGCAATCTGGGGCCAACGTCCTGACTTTC

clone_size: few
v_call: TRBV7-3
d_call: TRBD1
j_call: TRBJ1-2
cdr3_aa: CASSASRDRGYTF
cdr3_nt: TGTGCCAGCAGCGCCTCCCGGGACAGGGGCTACACCTTC

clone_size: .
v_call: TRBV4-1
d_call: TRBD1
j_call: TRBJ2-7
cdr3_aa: CASSHRRDRAYEQYF
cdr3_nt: TGCGCCAGCAGCCACCGCCGGGACAGGGCTTACGAGCAGTACTTC

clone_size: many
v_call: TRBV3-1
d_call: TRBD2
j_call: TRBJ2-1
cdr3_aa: CASSQAGSGGSYNEQFF
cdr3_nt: TGTGCCAGCAGCCAGGCCGGCAGCGGGGGCTCCTACAATGAGCAGTTCTTC

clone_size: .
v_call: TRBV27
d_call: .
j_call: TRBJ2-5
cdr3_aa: CASTSKGTVGETQYF
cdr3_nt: TGTGCCAGCACAAGTAAAGGGACTGTCGGAGAGACCCAGTACTTC

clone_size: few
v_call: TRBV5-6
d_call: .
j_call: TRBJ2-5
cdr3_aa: CASSLDMVKTQYF
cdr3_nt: TGTGCCAGCAGCTTGGACATGGTTAAGACCCAGTACTTC

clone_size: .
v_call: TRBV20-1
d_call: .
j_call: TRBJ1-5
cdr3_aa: CSASKQGGQPQHF
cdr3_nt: TGCAGTGCTAGTAAACAGGGAGGTCAGCCCCAGCATTTT

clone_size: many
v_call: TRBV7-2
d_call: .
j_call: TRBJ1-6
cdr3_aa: CASSLRQYNSPLHF
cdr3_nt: TGTGCCAGCAGCCTAAGACAGTATAATTCACCCCTCCACTTT

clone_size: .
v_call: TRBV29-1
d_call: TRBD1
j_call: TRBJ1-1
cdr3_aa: CSVAGGAWTEAFF
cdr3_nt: TGCAGCGTGGCAGGGGGCGCATGGACTGAAGCTTTCTTT

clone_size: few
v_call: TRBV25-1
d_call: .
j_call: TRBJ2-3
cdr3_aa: CASKGGLSTDTQYF
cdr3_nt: TGTGCCAGCAAGGGGGGGCTGAGCACAGATACGCAGTATTTT

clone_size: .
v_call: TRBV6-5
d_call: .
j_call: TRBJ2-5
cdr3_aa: CASSSDWTQETQYF
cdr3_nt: TGTGCCAGCAGTTCCGACTGGACTCAAGAGACCCAGTACTTC

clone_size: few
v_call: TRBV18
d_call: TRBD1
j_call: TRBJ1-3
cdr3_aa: CASSGQGLGNTIYF
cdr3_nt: TGTGCCAGCTCCGGACAGGGTCTCGGAAACACCATATATTTT

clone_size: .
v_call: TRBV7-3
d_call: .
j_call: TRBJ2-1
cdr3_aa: CASSSGRGEQFF
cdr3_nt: TGTGCCAGCAGCTCTGGACGGGGTGAGCAGTTCTTC

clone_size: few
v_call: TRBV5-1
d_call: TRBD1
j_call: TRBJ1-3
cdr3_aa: CASSYFRDRGSGNTIYF
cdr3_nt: TGCGCCAGCAGCTATTTCCGGGACAGGGGGTCTGGAAACACCATATATTTT

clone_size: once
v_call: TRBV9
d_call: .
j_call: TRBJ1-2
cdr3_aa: CASSPRPGAMDYGYTF
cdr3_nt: TGTGCCAGCAGCCCCCGCCCGGGGGCGATGGACTATGGCTACACCTTC

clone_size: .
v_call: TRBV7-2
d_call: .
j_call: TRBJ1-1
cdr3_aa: CASRDPDRNTEAFF
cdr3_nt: TGTGCCAGCAGAGACCCTGACCGGAACACTGAAGCTTTCTTT

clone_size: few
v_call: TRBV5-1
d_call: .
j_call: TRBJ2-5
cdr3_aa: CASSLAAGGPRETQYF
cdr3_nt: TGCGCCAGCAGCTTGGCTGCAGGAGGGCCGCGAGAGACCCAGTACTTC

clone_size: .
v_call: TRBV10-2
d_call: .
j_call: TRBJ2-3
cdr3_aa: CASSEENTQYF
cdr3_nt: TGCGCCAGCAGTGAGGAGAATACGCAGTATTTT

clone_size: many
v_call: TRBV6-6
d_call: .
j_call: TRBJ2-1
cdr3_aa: CASEEPSSYNEQFF
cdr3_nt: TGTGCCAGCGAAGAACCTAGCTCCTACAATGAGCAGTTCTTC

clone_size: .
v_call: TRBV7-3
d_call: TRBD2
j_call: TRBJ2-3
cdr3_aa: CASSLRSGGYTDTQYF
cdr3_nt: TGTGCCAGCAGCTTGAGGTCGGGGGGTTACACAGATACGCAGTATTTT

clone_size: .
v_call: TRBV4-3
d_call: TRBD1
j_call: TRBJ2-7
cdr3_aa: CASSQNRGRSYEQYF
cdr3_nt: TGCGCCAGCAGCCAAAACAGGGGGCGTTCCTACGAGCAGTACTTC

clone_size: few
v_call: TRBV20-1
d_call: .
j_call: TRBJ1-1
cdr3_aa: CSASLMGEEGLRGFF
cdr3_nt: TGCAGTGCTAGTTTGATGGGGGAAGAAGGACTCCGGGGTTTCTTT

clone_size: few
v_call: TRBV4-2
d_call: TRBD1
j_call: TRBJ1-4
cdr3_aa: CASSQGGPGTGGEKLFF
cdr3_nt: TGTGCCAGCAGCCAAGGAGGCCCCGGGACAGGGGGTGAAAAACTGTTTTTT

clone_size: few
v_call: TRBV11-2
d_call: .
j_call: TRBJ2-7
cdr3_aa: CASSLSGGSYEQYF
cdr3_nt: TGTGCCAGCAGCTTATCCGGGGGCTCCTACGAGCAGTACTTC

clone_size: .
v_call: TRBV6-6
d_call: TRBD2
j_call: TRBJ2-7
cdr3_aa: CASRSTSGGVDEQYF
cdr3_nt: TGTGCCAGCAGATCTACTAGCGGGGGGGTGGACGAGCAGTACTTC

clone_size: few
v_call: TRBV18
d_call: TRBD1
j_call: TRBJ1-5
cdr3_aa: CASSQGASGNQPQHF
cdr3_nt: TGTGCCAGCTCCCAGGGGGCTTCCGGCAATCAGCCCCAGCATTTT

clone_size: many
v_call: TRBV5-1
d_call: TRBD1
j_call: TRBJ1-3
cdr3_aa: CASSMGQAPGNTIYF
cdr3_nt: TGCGCCAGCAGCATGGGACAGGCTCCTGGAAACACCATATATTTT

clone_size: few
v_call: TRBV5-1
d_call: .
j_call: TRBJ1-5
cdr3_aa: CASSPVGGSNQPQHF
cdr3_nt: TGCGCCAGCAGCCCTGTAGGGGGAAGCAATCAGCCCCAGCATTTT

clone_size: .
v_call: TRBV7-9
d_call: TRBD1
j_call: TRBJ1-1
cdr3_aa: CASSRTGPEAFF
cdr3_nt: TGTGCCAGCAGCAGGACAGGGCCCGAAGCTTTCTTT

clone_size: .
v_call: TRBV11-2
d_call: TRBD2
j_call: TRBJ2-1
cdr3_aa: CASSRTSGDFNEQFF
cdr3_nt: TGTGCCAGCAGCCGGACTAGCGGGGACTTCAATGAGCAGTTCTTC

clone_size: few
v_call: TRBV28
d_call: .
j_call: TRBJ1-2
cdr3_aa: CASSYGAYGYTF
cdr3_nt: TGTGCCAGCAGCTACGGGGCTTATGGCTACACCTTC

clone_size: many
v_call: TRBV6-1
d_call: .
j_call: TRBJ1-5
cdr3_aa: CASSGGRSLGRPQHF
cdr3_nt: TGTGCCAGCAGTGGCGGCCGCTCGCTTGGGCGGCCCCAGCATTTT